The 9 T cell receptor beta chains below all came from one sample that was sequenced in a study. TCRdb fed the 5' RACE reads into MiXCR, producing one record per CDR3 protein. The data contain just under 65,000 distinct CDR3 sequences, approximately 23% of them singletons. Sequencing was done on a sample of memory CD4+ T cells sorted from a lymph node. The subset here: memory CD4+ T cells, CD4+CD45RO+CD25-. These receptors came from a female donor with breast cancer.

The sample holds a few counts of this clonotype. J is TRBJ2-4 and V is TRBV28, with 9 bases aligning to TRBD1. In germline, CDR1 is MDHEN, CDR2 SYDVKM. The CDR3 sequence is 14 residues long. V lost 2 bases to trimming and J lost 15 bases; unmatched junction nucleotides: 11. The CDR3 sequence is CASSLNGQGIRSYF. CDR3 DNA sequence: TGTGCCAGCAGTTTAAACGGACAGGGGATAAGGTCGTACTTC.

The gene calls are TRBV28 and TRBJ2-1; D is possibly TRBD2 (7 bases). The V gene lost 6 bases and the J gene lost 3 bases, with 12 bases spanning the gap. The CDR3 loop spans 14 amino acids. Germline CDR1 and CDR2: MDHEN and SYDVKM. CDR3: CASRGGAHYNEQFF. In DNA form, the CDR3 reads TGTGCCAGCAGGGGGGGGGCTCACTACAATGAGCAGTTCTTC.

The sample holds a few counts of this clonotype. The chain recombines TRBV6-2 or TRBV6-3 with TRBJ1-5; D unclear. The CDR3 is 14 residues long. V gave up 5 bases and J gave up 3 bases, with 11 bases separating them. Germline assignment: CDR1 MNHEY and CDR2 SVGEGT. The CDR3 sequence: CASSLGRNNQPQHF. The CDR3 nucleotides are TGTGCCAGCAGTCTCGGACGTAACAATCAGCCCCAGCATTTT.

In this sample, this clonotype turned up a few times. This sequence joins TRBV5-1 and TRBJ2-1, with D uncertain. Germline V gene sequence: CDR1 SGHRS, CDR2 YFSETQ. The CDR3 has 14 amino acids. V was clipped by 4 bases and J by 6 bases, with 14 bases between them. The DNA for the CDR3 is TGCGCCAGCAGCCTCAAGGCTACGGGCAATGAGCAGTTCTTC. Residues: CASSLKATGNEQFF.

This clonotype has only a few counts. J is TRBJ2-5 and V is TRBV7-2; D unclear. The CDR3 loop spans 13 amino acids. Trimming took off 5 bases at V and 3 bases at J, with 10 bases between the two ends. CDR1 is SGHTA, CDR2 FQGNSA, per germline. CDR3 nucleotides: TGTGCCAGCAGCGTGGTTAGCAAAGAGACCCAGTACTTC. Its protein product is CASSVVSKETQYF.

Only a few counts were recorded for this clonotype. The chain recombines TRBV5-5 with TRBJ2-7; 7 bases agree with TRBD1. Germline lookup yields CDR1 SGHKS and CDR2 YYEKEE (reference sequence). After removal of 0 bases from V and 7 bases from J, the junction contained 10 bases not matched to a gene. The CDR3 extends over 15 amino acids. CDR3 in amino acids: CASSLGVKGAWEQYF. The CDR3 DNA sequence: TGTGCCAGCAGCTTGGGGGTGAAGGGGGCTTGGGAGCAGTACTTC.

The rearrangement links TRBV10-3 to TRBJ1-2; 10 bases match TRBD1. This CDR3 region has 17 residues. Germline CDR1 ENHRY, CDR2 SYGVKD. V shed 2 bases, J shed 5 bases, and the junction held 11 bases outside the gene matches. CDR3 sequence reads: CAISEPHWTGGEYGYTF. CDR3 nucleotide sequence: TGTGCCATCAGTGAGCCCCACTGGACAGGGGGAGAATATGGCTACACCTTC.

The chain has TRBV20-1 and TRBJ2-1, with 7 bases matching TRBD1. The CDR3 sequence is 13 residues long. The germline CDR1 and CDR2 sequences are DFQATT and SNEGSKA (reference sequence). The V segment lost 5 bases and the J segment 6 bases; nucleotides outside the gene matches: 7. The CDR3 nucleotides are TGCAGTGCTTGGGACAGTTTTGGCAATGAGCAGTTCTTC. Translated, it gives CSAWDSFGNEQFF.

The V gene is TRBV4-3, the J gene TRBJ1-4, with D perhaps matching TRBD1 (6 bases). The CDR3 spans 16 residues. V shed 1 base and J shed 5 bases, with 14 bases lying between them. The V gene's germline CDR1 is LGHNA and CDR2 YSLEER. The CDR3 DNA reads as TGCGCCAGCAGCCAAGGCCGACAGGCGCAAAATGAAAAACTGTTTTTT. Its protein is CASSQGRQAQNEKLFF.